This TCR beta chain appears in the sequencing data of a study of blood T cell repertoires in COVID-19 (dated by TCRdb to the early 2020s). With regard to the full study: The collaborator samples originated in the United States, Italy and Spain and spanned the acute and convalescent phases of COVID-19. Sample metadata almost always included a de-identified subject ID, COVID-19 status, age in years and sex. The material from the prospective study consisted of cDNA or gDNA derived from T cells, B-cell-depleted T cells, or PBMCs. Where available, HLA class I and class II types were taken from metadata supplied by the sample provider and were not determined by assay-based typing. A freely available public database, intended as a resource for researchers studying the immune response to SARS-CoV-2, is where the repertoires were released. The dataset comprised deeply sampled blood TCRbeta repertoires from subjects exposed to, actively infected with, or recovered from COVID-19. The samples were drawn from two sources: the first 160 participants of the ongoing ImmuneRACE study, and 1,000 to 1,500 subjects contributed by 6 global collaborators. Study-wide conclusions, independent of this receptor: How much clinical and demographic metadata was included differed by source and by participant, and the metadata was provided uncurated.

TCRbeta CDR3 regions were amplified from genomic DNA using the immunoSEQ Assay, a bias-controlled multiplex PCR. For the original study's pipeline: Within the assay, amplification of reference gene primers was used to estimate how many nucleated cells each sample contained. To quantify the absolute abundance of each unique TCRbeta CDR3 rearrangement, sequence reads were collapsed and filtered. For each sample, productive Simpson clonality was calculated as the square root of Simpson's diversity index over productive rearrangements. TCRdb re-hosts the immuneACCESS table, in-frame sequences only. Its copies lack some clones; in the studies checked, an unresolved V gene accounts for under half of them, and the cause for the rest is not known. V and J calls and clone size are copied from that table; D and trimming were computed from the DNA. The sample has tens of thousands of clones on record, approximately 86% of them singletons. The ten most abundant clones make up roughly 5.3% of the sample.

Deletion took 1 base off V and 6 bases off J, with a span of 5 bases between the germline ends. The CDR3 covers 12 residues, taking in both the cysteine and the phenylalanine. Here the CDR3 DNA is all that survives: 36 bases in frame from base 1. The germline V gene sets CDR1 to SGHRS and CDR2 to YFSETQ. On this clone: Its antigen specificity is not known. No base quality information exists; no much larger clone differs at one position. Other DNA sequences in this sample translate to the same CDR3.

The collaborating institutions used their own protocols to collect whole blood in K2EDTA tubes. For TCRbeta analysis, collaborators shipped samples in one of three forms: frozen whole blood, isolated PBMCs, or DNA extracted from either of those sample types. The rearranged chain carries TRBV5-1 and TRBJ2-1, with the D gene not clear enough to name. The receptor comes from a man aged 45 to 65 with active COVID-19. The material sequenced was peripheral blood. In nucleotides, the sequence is TGCGCCAGCAGCTTGCCCTCCAATGAGCAGTTCTTC. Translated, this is CASSLPSNEQFF.